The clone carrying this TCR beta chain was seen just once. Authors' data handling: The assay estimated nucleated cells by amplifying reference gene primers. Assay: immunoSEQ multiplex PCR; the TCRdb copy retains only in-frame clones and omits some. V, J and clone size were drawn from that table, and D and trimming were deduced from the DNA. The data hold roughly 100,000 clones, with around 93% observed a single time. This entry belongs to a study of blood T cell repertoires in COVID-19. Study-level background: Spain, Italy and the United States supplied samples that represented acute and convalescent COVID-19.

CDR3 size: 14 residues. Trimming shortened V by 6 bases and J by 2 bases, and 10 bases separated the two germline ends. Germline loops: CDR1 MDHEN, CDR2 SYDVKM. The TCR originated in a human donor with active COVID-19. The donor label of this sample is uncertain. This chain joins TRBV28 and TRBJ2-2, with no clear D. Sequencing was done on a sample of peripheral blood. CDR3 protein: CASSYRLNTGELFF. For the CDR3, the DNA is TGTGCCAGCAGCTACCGACTTAACACCGGGGAGCTGTTTTTT.